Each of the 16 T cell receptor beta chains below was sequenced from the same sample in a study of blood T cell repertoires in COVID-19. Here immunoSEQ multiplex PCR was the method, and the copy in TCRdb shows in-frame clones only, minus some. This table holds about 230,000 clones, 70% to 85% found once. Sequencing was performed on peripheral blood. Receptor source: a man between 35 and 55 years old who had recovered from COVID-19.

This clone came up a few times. The CDR3 DNA follows: TGCGCCAGCAACCAACAGGGGGCTCGAACAGATACGCAGTATTTT. Protein: CASNQQGARTDTQYF. The chain carries TRBV10-2 and TRBJ2-3; 9 bases align to TRBD1. V lost 7 bases to trimming and J lost 3 bases; unmatched junction nucleotides: 8. Germline CDR1 reads WSHSY; CDR2 reads SAAADI. The length of the CDR3 is 15 residues.

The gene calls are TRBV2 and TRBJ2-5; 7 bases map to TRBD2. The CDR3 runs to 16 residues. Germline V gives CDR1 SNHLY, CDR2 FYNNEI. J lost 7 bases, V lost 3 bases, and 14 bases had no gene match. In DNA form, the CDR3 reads TGTGCCAGCAGTGATTGGGGCGGGGGAGGTACTTTGACCCAGTACTTC. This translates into CASSDWGGGGTLTQYF.

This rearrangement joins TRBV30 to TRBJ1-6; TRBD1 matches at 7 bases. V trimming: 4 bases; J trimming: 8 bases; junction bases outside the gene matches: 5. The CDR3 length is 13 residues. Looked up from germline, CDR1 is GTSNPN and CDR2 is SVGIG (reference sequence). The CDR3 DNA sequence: TGTGCCTGGACAAACAGGGGAGATTCACCCCTCCACTTT. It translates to CAWTNRGDSPLHF.

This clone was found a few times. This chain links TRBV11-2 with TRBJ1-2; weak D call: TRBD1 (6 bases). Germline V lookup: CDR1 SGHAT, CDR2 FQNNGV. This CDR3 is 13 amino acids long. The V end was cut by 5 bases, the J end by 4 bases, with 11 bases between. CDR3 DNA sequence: TGTGCCAGCAGCGACCAGGGGATCTATGGCTACACCTTC. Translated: CASSDQGIYGYTF.

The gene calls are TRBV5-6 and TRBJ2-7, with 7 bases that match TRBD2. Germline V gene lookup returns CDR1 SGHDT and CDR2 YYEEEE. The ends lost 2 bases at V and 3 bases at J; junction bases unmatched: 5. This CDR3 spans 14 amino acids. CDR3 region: CASSLTAGLYEQYF. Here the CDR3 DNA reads TGTGCCAGCAGCTTAACAGCGGGACTCTACGAGCAGTACTTC.

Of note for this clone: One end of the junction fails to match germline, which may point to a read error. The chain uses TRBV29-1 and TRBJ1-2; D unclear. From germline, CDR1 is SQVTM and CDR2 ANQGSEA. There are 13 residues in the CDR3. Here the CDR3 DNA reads TGCAGCGTGGAAGGACGCGGGATCTATGGCTACACCTTC. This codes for CSVEGRGIYGYTF.

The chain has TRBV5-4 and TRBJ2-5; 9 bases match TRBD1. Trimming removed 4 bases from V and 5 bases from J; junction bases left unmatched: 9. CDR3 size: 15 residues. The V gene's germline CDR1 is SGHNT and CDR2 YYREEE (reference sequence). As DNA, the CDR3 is TGTGCCAGCAGCGCAGGCGGACAGGGGTGGGAGACCCAGTACTTC. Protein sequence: CASSAGGQGWETQYF.

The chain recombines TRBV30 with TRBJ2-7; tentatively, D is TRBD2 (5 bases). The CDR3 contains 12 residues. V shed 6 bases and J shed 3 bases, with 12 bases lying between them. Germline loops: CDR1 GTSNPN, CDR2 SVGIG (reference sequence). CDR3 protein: CACTPGNYEQYF. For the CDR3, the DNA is TGTGCCTGTACTCCGGGGAACTACGAGCAGTACTTC. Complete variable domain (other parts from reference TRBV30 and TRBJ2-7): SQTIHQWPATLVQPVGSPLSLECTVEGTSNPNLYWYRQAAGRGLQLLFYSVGIGQISSEVPQNLSASRPQDRQFILSSKKLLLSDSGFYLCACTPGNYEQYFGPGTRLTVT.

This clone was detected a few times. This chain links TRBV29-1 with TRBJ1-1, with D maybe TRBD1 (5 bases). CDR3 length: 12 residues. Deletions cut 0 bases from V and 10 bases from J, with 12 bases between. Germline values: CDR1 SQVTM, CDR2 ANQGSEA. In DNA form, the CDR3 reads TGCAGCGTTGAAGATGGGTCAGGGCTAGCTTTCTTT. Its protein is CSVEDGSGLAFF.

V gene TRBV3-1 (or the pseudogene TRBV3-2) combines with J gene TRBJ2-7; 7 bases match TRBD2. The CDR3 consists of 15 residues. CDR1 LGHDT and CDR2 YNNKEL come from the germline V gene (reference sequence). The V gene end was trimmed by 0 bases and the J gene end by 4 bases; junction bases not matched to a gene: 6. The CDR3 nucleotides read TGTGCCAGCAGCCAAGAGGGCGGGGGATTTTACGAGCAGTACTTC. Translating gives CASSQEGGGFYEQYF.

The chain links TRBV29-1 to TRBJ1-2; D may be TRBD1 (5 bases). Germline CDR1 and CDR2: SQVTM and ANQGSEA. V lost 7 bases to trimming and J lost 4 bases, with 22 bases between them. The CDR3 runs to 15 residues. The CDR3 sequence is CSAYGGTGEVYGYTF. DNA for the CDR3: TGCAGCGCCTACGGAGGGACCGGCGAGGTCTATGGCTACACCTTC.

The CDR3 loop is CASSEAPGVAEQYF. The CDR3 coding sequence is TGTGCCAGCAGTGAAGCCCCCGGGGTGGCCGAGCAGTACTTC. The chain has TRBV2 and TRBJ2-7, with D maybe TRBD2 (5 bases). There are 14 residues in the CDR3. V lost 0 bases, J lost 6 bases, and 12 bases lay in between. The germline CDR1 and CDR2 sequences are SNHLY and FYNNEI.

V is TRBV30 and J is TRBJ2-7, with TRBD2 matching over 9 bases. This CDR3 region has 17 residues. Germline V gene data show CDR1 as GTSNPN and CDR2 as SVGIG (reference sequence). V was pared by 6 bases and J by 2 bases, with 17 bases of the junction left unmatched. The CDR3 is CACQGGVGGRDPYEQYF. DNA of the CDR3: TGTGCCTGTCAAGGGGGGGTAGGCGGGAGGGACCCCTACGAGCAGTACTTC. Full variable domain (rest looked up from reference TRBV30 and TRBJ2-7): SQTIHQWPATLVQPVGSPLSLECTVEGTSNPNLYWYRQAAGRGLQLLFYSVGIGQISSEVPQNLSASRPQDRQFILSSKKLLLSDSGFYLCACQGGVGGRDPYEQYFGPGTRLTVT.

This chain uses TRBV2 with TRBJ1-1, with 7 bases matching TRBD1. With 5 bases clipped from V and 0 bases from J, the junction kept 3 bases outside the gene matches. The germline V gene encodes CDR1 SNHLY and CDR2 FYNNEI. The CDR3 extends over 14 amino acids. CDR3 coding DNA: TGTGCCAGCAGTAGGGGGCGGGTGAACACTGAAGCTTTCTTT. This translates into CASSRGRVNTEAFF.

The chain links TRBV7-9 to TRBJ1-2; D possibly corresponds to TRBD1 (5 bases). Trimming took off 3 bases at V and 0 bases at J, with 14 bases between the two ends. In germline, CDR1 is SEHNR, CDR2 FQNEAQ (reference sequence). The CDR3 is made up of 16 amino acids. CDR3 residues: CASSLRGGEANYGYTF. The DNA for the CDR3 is TGTGCCAGCAGCTTGCGCGGGGGAGAGGCTAACTATGGCTACACCTTC.

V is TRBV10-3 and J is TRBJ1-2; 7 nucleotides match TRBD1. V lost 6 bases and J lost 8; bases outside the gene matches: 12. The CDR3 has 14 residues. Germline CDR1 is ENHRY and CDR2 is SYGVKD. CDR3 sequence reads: CAISTPGTARGYTF. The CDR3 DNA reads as TGTGCCATCAGCACCCCCGGGACAGCCAGAGGCTACACCTTC.